This T cell receptor (beta chain) was identified in a study of blood T cell repertoires in COVID-19. Turning to the study itself: Nucleic acid was either cDNA or gDNA, and it came from T cells, B-cell-depleted T cells, or PBMCs.

Researchers sorted participants into cohorts using their self-reported clinical history. Two negative PCRs, clearance, or symptom resolution characterized the recovered Cohort 3 donors. Authors' methods: Reference gene primer amplification in the assay estimated nucleated cell counts. Sequenced by immunoSEQ multiplex PCR; TCRdb stores in-frame clones only, minus some. From that table come the V and J calls and clone size; the DNA was used to work out D and trimming. This sample has roughly 330,000 clones; about 90% occur once, and the top ten carry approximately 6%. The TCR originated in a woman aged 25 to 39 who had recovered from COVID-19. Sequencing was carried out using PBMCs or T cells enriched from blood (not recorded which).

The CDR3 spells CASTYSAASRSYEQYF. The DNA for the CDR3 is TGTGCCAGCACCTACTCGGCGGCTAGCCGATCCTACGAGCAGTACTTC. The V and J genes are TRBV6-5 and TRBJ2-7; D possibly corresponds to TRBD2 (5 bases). Germline CDR1 and CDR2: MNHEY and SVGAGI. With 7 bases removed from V and 1 base from J, the gap between germline ends came to 20 bases. The CDR3 consists of 16 residues.